This T cell receptor beta chain was sequenced for a study of T cell responses to AZD1222 COVID-19 vaccine (dated by TCRdb to about 2021). With regard to the full study: AZD1222 recipients whose second dose came at about 4 weeks and those whose second dose came at about 12 weeks were combined into one group, since spike-specific TCR depth and breadth did not differ between the two schedules. A total of 233 trial participants underwent TCR sequencing, of whom approximately 210 received two doses of AZD1222 and about 25 received two doses of the MenACWY control vaccine. Trial participants were enrolled by age into subgroups of 18-55, 56-69 and 70-plus years, and around 140, 26 and 57 TCR-sequenced participants, respectively, were included in these subgroups. What the study reported, not specific to this receptor: Because no samples from the day 14 peak response were available, repertoires could be characterized only after the peak T cell response. Most participants were white British and females outnumbered males, and the authors suggested that clonal diversity may have been underestimated. The 56-69-year group was small, and its depth increase did not reach significance, likely because of low power. CD4 TCRs associated with the vaccine covered the entire spike protein, and the dominant responses were in regions 160-218 and 743-854. Conclusions about previously exposed vaccinees are limited, since just five to seven AZD1222 recipients were seropositive for SARS-CoV-2 at baseline. After two AZD1222 doses, both the breadth and the depth of spike-specific TCRs were significantly higher than at day 0 and than in MenACWY recipients. Nearly half of unique spike-specific TCRs reportedly recognized epitopes outside regions mutated in the B.1.351 and B.1.1.7 variants.

With respect to this clone: Its antigen specificity is not known. No quality values exist for individual bases; no much larger clone is one base distant.

In the germline V gene, CDR1 corresponds to SQVTM and CDR2 to ANQGSEA. V sheds 3 bases and J sheds 4 bases, leaving 9 bases between their ends. Reading from cysteine to phenylalanine, the CDR3 counts 12 amino acids. The DNA shown is the 36-base CDR3, in frame from base 1. Reading the label with the study, this specimen's time point is: baseline before first vaccination. Vaccinee samples came from UK trials COV001 and COV002, including a single-blind randomized controlled phase 2/3 trial of AZD1222 (ChAdOx1 nCoV-19) in healthy adults. For TCRbeta chain sequencing, PBMC samples were collected from trial participants at day 0 and at day 28 after the second dose. The CDR3 regions of human TCRbeta chains were analyzed by immunosequencing. The published analysis was carried out like this. TCRs in the repertoires were matched against a reference library of SARS-CoV-2-specific TCRs that had been generated with the MIRA antigen-specificity platform. Breadth meant the fraction of unique TCRs that were SARS-CoV-2-associated, whereas depth meant the fraction of total T cells that were SARS-CoV-2-associated. Using the MIRA data, each spike-specific TCR was assigned both to the spike region to which the TCR was reactive and to a CD4 or CD8 class. Log10-transformed breadth and depth values were compared by one-way ANOVA with Sidak's multiple comparisons tests. TCRdb re-hosts the immuneACCESS table, in-frame sequences only. Its copies lack some clones; in the studies checked, an unresolved V gene accounts for under half of them, and the cause for the rest is not known. The V and J calls and the clone size are those of that table, but D and trimming were determined from the DNA. The sample table holds fewer than 250,000 clones, of which around 94% were seen once. The top ten clonotypes cover 1% to 1.5% of the sample.

Here the chain combines TRBV29-1 and TRBJ1-2; the best D guess is TRBD1, with 5 bases matching. This specimen was peripheral blood, taken on day 0 of AZD1222 vaccination. This TCR was sampled from an adult in good health. The CDR3 is CSVESGGYGYTF. The sequence in DNA is TGCAGCGTTGAGTCGGGGGGCTATGGCTACACCTTC.